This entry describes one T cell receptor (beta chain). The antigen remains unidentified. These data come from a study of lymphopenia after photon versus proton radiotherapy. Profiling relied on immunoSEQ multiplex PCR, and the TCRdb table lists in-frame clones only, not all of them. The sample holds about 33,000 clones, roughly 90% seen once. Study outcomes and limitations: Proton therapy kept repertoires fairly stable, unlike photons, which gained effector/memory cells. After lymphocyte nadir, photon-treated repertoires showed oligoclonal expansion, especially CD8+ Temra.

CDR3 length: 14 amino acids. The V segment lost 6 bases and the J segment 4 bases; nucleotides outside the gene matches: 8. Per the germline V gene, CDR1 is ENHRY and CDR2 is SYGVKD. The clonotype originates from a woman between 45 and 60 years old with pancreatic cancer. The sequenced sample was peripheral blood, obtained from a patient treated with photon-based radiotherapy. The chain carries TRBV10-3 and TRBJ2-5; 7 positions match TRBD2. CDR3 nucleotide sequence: TGTGCCATCAGCCCGGGGACTACAGTAGAGACCCAGTACTTC. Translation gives CAISPGTTVETQYF.